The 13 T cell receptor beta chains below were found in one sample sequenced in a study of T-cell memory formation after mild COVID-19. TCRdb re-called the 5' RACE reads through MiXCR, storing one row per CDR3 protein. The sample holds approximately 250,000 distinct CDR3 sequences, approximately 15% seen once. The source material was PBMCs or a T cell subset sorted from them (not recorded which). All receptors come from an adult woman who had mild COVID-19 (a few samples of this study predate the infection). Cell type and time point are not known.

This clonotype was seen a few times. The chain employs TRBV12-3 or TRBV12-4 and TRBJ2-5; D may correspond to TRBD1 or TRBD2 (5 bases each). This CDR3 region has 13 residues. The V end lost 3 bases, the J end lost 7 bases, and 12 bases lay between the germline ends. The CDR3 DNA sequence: TGTGCCAGCAGTTTGGGGGTTTCGGGGACCCAGTACTTC. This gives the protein CASSLGVSGTQYF.

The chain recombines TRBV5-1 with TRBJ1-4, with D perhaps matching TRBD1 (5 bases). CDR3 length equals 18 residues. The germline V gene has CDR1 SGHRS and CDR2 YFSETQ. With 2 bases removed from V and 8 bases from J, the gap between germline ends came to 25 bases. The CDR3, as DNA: TGCGCCAGCAGCTTAGAGTGGGCAGGGAATCCTGAAAGCGAAAAACTGTTTTTT. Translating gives CASSLEWAGNPESEKLFF. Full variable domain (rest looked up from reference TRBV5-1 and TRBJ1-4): KAGVTQTPRYLIKTRGQQVTLSCSPISGHRSVSWYQQTPGQGLQFLFEYFSETQRNKGNFPGRFSGRQFSNSRSEMNVSTLELGDSALYLCASSLEWAGNPESEKLFFGSGTQLSVL.

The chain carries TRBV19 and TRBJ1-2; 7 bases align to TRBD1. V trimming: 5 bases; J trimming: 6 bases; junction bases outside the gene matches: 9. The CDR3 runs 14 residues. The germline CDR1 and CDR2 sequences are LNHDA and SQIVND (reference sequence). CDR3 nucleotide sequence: TGTGCCAGTAGTCCGGGAACAGGGGCTGATGGCTACACCTTC. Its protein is CASSPGTGADGYTF. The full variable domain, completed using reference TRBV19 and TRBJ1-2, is DGGITQSPKYLFRKEGQNVTLSCEQNLNHDAMYWYRQDPGQGLRLIYYSQIVNDFQKGDIAEGYSVSREKKESFPLTVTSAQKNPTAFYLCASSPGTGADGYTFGSGTRLTVV.

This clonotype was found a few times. CDR3 residues: CASSDWSGALDTQYF. CDR3 coding DNA: TGTGCCAGCAGCGACTGGTCCGGCGCGCTGGATACGCAGTATTTT. The chain has TRBV6-5 and TRBJ2-3; D is unresolved. Germline V gene sequence: CDR1 MNHEY, CDR2 SVGAGI. V was trimmed by 6 bases and J by 6 bases, leaving 19 bases between them. The CDR3 length is 15 residues.

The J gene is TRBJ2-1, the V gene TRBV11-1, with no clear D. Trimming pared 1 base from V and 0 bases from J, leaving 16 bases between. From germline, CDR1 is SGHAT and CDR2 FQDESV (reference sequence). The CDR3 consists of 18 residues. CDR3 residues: CASSLEVGLWSSYNEQFF. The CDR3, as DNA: TGTGCCAGCAGCTTAGAGGTCGGCCTCTGGAGCTCCTACAATGAGCAGTTCTTC.

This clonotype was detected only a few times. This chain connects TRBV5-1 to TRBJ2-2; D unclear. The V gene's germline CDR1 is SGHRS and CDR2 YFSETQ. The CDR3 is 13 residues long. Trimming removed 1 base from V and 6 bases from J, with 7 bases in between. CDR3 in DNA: TGCGCCAGCAGCTTGAGGGAATCCGGGGAGCTGTTTTTT. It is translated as CASSLRESGELFF.

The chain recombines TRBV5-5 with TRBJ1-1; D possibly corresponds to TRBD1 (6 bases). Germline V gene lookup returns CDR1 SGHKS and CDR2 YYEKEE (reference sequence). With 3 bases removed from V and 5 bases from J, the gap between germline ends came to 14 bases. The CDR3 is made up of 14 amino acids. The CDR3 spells CASSSTGSYTEAFF. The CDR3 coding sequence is TGTGCCAGCAGCTCGACAGGCTCTTATACTGAAGCTTTCTTT.

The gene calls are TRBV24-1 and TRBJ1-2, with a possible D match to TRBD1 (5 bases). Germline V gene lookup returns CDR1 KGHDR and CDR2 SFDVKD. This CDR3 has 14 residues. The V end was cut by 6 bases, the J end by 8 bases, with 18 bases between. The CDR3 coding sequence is TGTGCCACCAGTTCGGTTACGGGGGTAACAGGCTACACCTTC. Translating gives CATSSVTGVTGYTF.

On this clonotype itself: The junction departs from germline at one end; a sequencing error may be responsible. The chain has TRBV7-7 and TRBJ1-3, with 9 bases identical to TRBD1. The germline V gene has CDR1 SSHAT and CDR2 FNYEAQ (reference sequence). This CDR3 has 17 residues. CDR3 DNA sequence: TGTGCTAGCAGCTTAGATCCGGGGACAGGGCCTGGAAACACCATATATTTT. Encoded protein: CASSLDPGTGPGNTIYF.

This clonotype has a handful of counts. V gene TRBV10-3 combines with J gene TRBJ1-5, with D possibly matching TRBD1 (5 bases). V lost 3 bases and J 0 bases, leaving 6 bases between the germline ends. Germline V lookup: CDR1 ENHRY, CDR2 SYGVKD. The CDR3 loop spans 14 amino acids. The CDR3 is CAISDGGSNQPQHF. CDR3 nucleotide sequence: TGTGCCATCAGTGACGGGGGTAGCAATCAGCCCCAGCATTTT.

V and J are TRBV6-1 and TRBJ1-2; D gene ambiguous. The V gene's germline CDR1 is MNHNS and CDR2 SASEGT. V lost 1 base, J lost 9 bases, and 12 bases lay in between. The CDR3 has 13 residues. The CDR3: CASSEGLVFSYTF. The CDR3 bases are TGTGCCAGCAGTGAAGGGTTGGTATTCAGCTACACCTTC.

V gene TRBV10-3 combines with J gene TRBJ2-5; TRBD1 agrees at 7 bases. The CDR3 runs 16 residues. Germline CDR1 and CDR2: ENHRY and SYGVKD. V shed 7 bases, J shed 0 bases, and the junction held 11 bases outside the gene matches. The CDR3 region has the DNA TGTGCCATCAAAGGTGCTAGCAGGGGGTACCAAGAGACCCAGTACTTC. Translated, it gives CAIKGASRGYQETQYF.

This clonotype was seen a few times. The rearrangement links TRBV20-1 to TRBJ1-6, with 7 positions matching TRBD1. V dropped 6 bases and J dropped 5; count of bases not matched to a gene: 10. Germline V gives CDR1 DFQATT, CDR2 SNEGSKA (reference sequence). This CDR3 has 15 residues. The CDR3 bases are TGCAGTGCGCCACGGGGGACAGTAGATAATTCACCCCTCCACTTT. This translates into CSAPRGTVDNSPLHF.